The 5 T cell receptor beta chains below were found in one sample sequenced in a study of blood T cells in healthy people across ages. A sample-barcoded 5' primer and a J-beta primer mix were used in a second PCR of about 7 to 12 cycles. MiXCR, run by TCRdb on the 5' RACE reads, gives a single entry per CDR3 protein. The sample includes about 1.7 million distinct CDR3 sequences, over 25% of them seen just once. Specimen: blood. These receptors were collected from a young woman in good health.

This clonotype has ten or more counts. The chain is built from TRBV29-1 and TRBJ2-7; the D gene could be TRBD1 or TRBD2 (5 bases each). The germline gives CDR1 SQVTM, CDR2 ANQGSEA. The CDR3 consists of 15 residues. Trimming took off 0 bases at V and 3 bases at J, with 15 bases between the two ends. This CDR3 reads CSVEETGGIRYEQYF. The CDR3 region has the DNA TGCAGCGTTGAAGAGACTGGGGGAATCCGCTACGAGCAGTACTTC.

The chain has TRBV5-6 and TRBJ2-1, with TRBD2 identical over 9 bases. Germline V gene data show CDR1 as SGHDT and CDR2 as YYEEEE. The CDR3 sequence is 16 residues long. V dropped 2 bases and J dropped 7; count of bases not matched to a gene: 10. CDR3 nucleotide sequence: TGTGCCAGCAGCTTAACCGGGACTAGCAATTCGAATGAGCAGTTCTTC. It translates to CASSLTGTSNSNEQFF.

This clonotype turned up a few times. The chain has TRBV7-8 and TRBJ2-7, with TRBD2 as a possible D gene (5 bases). There are 13 residues in the CDR3. Trimming removed 5 bases from V and 7 bases from J, with 15 bases in between. Germline lookup yields CDR1 SGHVS and CDR2 FQNEAQ. CDR3 coding DNA: TGTGCCAGCAGCCTGTTCGGGGTGGAAGAGCAGTACTTC. Its translation: CASSLFGVEEQYF.

This clonotype was observed a few times. The chain recombines TRBV14 with TRBJ2-7, with D possibly TRBD1 on 5 matching bases. The CDR3 consists of 14 residues. V lost 1 base, J lost 2 bases, and 9 bases lay in between. The V gene's germline CDR1 is SGHDN and CDR2 FVKESK. The CDR3 region is CASSQVDSTYEQYF. The CDR3 nucleotides are TGTGCCAGCAGCCAAGTAGACAGCACCTACGAGCAGTACTTC.

The V call is TRBV12-5, the J call TRBJ1-1; perhaps TRBD1 as D (6 bases). From germline, CDR1 is LGHNT and CDR2 FRNRAP. The CDR3 covers 13 residues. The V end lost 7 bases, the J end lost 9 bases, and 18 bases lay between the germline ends. This CDR3 is CASEVHRDSKAFF. The DNA of the CDR3 is TGTGCTAGTGAAGTTCACAGGGACTCCAAAGCTTTCTTT.